Following are 3 T cell receptor beta chains from one sample sequenced in a study of CD8+CD57+ T cells in acquired aplastic anemia (dated by TCRdb to 2016 to 2019). TCRdb records Illumina HiSeq 2000 as the sequencer. Genomic DNA was used as template for profiling of TCR beta VDJ combinations and CDR3 sequences. The raw public reads went through TCRdb reprocessing: fastp at Q25, MiXCR clone calling, in-frame beta chains kept. Rows with one shared CDR3 protein collapse into an entry with the most common genes and DNA. The sample profile shows 450,000 to 550,000 distinct CDR3 sequences; roughly a third of them were found once. Less than 1% of the sample is held by the ten biggest clonotypes. The patients picked for sequencing were ones in whom flow cytometry had shown an expansion of CD8+CD57+ cells. The sequenced sample was sorted CD4+, CD8+, or CD8+CD57+ T cells (not recorded which) from PBMCs. The source of these receptors is a human donor with aplastic anemia.

This chain uses TRBV25-1 with TRBJ1-4; weak D call: TRBD1 (5 bases). Trimming took 5 bases from V and 3 from J, leaving 19 bases between them. Germline V lookup: CDR1 MGHDK, CDR2 SYGVNS. CDR3 size: 17 residues. CDR3 in amino acids: CASSYSGLGGANEKLFF. CDR3 in DNA: TGTGCCAGCAGTTACTCGGGATTGGGAGGGGCTAATGAAAAACTGTTTTTT.

Note on this clonotype: This may stem from a read error, because a much larger clone lies one nucleotide away. The gene calls are TRBV9 and TRBJ1-6; D not certain. This CDR3 is built from 17 residues. Germline-derived CDR1 and CDR2 are SGDLS and YYNGEE. Trimming cost V 0 bases and J 8 bases, with 18 bases left between them. CDR3 in amino acids: CASSVASLGSPYSPLHF. CDR3 bases: TGTGCCAGCAGCGTAGCTTCTCTTGGCAGTCCCTATTCACCCCTCCACTTT.

Ten or more counts support this clonotype. This chain uses TRBV2 with TRBJ1-5, with D hard to call. Per germline, CDR1 SNHLY and CDR2 FYNNEI. Trimming pared 1 base from V and 0 bases from J, leaving 10 bases between. The CDR3 loop spans 16 amino acids. CDR3 in DNA: TGTGCCAGCAGTGAAGGTTTCGGCAATAGCAATCAGCCCCAGCATTTT. Translated: CASSEGFGNSNQPQHF.